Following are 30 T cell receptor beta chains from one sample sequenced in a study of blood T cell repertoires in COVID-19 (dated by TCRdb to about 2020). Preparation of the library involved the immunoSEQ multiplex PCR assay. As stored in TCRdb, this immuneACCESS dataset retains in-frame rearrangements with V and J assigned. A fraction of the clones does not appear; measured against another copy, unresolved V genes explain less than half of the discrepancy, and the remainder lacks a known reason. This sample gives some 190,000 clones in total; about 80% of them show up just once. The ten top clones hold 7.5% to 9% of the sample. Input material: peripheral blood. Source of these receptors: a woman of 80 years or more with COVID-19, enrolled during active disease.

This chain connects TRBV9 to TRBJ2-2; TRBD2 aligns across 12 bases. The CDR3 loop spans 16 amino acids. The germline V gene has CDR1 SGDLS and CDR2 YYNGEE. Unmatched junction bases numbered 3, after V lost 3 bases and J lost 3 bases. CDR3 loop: CASSAGLAGHTGELFF. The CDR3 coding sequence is TGTGCCAGCAGCGCGGGACTAGCGGGCCACACCGGGGAGCTGTTTTTT.

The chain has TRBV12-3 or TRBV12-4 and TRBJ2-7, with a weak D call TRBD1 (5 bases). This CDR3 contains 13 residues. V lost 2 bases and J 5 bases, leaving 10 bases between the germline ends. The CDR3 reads CASSLQGLNEQYF. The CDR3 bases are TGTGCCAGCAGTTTACAGGGTTTGAACGAGCAGTACTTC.

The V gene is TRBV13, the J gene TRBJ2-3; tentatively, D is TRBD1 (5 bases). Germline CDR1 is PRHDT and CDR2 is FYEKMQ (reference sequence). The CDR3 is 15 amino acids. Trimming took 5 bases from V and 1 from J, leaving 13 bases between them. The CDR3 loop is CASSPRPRGTDTQYF. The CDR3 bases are TGTGCCAGCAGCCCCAGGCCCAGGGGCACAGATACGCAGTATTTT.

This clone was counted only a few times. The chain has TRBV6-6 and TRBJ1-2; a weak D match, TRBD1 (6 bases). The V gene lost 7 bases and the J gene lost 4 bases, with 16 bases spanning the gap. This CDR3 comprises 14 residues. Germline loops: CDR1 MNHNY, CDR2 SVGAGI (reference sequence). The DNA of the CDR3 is TGTGCCAGCACCGAGGACAGATCCAGCTATGGCTACACCTTC. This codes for CASTEDRSSYGYTF.

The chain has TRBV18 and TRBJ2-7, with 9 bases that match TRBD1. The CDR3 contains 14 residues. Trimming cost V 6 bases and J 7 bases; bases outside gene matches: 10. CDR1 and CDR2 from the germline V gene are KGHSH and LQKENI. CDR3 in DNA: TGTGCCAGCTCTCGACAGGGGGAGCGGGGAGAGCAGTACTTC. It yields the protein CASSRQGERGEQYF.

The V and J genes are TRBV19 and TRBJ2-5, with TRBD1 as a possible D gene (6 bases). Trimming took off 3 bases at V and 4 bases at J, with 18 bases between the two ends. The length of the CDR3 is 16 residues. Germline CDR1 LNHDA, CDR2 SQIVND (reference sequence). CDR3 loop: CASSIWATARGETQYF. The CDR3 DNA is TGTGCCAGTAGTATCTGGGCAACCGCCAGGGGAGAGACCCAGTACTTC.

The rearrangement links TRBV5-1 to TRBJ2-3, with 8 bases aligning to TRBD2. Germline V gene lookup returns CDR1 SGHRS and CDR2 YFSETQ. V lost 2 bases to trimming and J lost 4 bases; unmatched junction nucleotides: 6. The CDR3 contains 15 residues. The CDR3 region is CASSLAGDRADTQYF. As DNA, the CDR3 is TGCGCCAGCAGCTTAGCGGGAGATAGAGCAGATACGCAGTATTTT.

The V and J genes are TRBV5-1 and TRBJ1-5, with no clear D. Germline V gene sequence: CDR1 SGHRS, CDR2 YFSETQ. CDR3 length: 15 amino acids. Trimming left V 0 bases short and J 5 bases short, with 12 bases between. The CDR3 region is CASSLEPGQYQPQHF. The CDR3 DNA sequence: TGCGCCAGCAGCTTGGAGCCAGGCCAATATCAGCCCCAGCATTTT.

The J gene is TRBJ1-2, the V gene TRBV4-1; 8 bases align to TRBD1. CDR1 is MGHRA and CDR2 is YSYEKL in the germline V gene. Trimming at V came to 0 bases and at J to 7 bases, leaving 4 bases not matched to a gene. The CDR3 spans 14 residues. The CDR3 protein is CASSQDRTGPGYTF. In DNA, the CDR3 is TGCGCCAGCAGCCAAGATCGGACAGGGCCTGGCTACACCTTC.

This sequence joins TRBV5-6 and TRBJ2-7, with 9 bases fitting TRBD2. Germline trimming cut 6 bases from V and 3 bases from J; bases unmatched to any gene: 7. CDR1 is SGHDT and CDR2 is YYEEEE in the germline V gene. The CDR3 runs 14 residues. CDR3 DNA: TGTGCCAGCACCCAAAGCGGGGGGAACTACGAGCAGTACTTC. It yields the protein CASTQSGGNYEQYF.

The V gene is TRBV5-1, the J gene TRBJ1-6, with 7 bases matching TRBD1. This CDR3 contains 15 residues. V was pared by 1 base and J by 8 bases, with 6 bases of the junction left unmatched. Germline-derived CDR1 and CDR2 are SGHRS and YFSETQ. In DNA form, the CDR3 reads TGCGCCAGCAGCTTGTGGGGCAGGGGGTATTCACCCCTCCACTTT. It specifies CASSLWGRGYSPLHF.

The CDR3 DNA is TGTGCTTCGCGGGCGGGGAGCGGGAGTCTAGCCGGGGAGCTGTTTTTT. It specifies CASRAGSGSLAGELFF. The chain is built from TRBV3-1 (or the pseudogene TRBV3-2) and TRBJ2-2, with 8 bases lining up with TRBD2. The CDR3 consists of 16 residues. CDR1 and CDR2 (germline): LGHDT, YNNKEL (reference sequence).

The CDR3 loop is CASSLNRGSSYEQYF. The CDR3 bases are TGTGCCAGCAGCTTAAATAGAGGCTCGTCCTACGAGCAGTACTTC. V usage is TRBV7-2 and J usage is TRBJ2-7, with D unclear. CDR1 is SGHTA and CDR2 is FQGNSA in the germline V gene. The CDR3 runs to 15 residues. The V end lost 2 bases, the J end lost 1 base, and 12 bases lay between the germline ends.

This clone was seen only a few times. CDR3 bases: TGTGCCAGCAGTCGACTGCACGAGCAGTACTTC. Residues: CASSRLHEQYF. The rearrangement joins TRBV6-5 to TRBJ2-7; D not resolved. The CDR3 loop spans 11 amino acids. Germline CDR1 MNHEY, CDR2 SVGAGI. Deletions cut 5 bases from V and 5 bases from J, with 7 bases between.

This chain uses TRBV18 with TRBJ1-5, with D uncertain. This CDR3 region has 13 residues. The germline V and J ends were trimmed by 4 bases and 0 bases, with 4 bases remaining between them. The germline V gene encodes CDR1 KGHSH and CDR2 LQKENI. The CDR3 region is CASSQLSNQPQHF. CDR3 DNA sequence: TGTGCCAGCTCACAACTTAGCAATCAGCCCCAGCATTTT.

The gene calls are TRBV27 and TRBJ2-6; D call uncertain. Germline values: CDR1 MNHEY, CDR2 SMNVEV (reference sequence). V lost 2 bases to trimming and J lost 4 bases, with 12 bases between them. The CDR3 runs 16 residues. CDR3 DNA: TGTGCCAGCAGTTTACCCCCAGGTGGAGGGGCCAACGTCCTGACTTTC. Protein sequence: CASSLPPGGGANVLTF. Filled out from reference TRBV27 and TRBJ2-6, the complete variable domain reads EAQVTQNPRYLITVTGKKLTVTCSQNMNHEYMSWYRQDPGLGLRQIYYSMNVEVTDKGDVPEGYKVSRKEKRNFPLILESPSPNQTSLYFCASSLPPGGGANVLTFGAGSRLTVL.

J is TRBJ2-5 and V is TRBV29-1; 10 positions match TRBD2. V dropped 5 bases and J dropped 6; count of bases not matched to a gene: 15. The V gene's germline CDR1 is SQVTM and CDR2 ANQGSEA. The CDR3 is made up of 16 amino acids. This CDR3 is CSVQPPASGSRKTQYF. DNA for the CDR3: TGCAGCGTTCAACCCCCGGCTAGCGGGAGCAGGAAGACCCAGTACTTC.

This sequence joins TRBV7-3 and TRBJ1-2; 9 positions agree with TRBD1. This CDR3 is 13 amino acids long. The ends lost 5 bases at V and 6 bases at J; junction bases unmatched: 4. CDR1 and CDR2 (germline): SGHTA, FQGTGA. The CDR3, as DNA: TGTGCCAGCAGCCCCGGACAGGGGAATGGCTACACCTTC. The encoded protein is CASSPGQGNGYTF. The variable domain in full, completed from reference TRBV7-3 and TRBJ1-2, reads GAGVSQTPSNKVTEKGKYVELRCDPISGHTALYWYRQSLGQGPEFLIYFQGTGAADDSGLPNDRFFAVRPEGSVSTLKIQRTERGDSAVYLCASSPGQGNGYTFGSGTRLTVV.

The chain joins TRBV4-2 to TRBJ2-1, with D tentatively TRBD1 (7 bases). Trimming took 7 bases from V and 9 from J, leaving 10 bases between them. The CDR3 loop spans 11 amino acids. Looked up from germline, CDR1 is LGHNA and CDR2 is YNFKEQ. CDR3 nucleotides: TGTGCCAGCACCCAGGGGGGTGAGCAGTTCTTC. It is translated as CASTQGGEQFF.

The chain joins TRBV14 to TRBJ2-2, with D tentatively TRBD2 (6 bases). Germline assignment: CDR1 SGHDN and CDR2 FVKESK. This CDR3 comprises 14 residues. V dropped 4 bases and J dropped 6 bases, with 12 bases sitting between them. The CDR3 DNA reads TGTGCCAGCAGCCTTATGGGGGGACCCGGGGAGCTGTTTTTT. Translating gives CASSLMGGPGELFF. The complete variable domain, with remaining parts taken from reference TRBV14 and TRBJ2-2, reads EAGVTQFPSHSVIEKGQTVTLRCDPISGHDNLYWYRRVMGKEIKFLLHFVKESKQDESGMPNNRFLAERTGGTYSTLKVQPAELEDSGVYFCASSLMGGPGELFFGEGSRLTVL.

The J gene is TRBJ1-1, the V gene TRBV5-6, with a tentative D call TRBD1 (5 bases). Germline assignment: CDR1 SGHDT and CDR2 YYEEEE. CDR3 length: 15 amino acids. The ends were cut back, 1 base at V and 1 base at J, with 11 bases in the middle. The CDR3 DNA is TGTGCCAGCAGCTTGCTCTCGACAGAGAACACTGAAGCTTTCTTT. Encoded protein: CASSLLSTENTEAFF.

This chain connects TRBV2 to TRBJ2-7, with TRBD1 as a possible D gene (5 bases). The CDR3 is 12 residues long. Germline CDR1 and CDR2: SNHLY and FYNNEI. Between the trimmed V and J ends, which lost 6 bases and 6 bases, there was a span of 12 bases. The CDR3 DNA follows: TGTGCCAGCAGGCCGGACATTCGCGAGCAGTACTTC. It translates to CASRPDIREQYF.

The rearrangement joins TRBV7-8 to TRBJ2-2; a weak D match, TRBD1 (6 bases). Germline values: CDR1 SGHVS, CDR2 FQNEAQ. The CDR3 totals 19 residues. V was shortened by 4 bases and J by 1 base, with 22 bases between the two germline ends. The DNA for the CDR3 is TGTGCCAGCAGCTCAACACGTTCCGGGACACGTAAGAACACCGGGGAGCTGTTTTTT. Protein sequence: CASSSTRSGTRKNTGELFF.

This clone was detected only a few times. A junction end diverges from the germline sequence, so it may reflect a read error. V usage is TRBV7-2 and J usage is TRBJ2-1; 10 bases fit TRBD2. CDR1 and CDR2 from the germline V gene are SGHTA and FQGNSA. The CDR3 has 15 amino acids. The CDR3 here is CASSLAGASYNEQFF. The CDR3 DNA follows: TGTGCCAGCAGCCTAGCGGGAGCCTCCTACAATGAGCAGTTCTTC. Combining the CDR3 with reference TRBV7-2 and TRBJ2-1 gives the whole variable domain GAGVSQSPSNKVTEKGKDVELRCDPISGHTALYWYRQSLGQGLEFLIYFQGNSAPDKSGLPSDRFSAERTGGSVSTLTIQRTQQEDSAVYLCASSLAGASYNEQFFGPGTRLTVL.

In DNA, the CDR3 is TGTGCCAGCAGCTTAACAGGGCCCCGCCCGCAGTATTTT. This sequence encodes CASSLTGPRPQYF. The chain is built from TRBV5-6 and TRBJ2-3; weak D call: TRBD1 (6 bases). The CDR3 extends over 13 amino acids. Germline CDR1 and CDR2: SGHDT and YYEEEE. V shed 2 bases and J shed 10 bases, with 14 bases lying between them.

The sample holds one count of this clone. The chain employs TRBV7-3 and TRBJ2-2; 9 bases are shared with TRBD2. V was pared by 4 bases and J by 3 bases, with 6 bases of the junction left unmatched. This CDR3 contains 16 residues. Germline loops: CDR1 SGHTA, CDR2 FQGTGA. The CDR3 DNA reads TGTGCCAGCAGCTCTGAGGGACTAGCAGACACCGGGGAGCTGTTTTTT. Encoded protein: CASSSEGLADTGELFF.

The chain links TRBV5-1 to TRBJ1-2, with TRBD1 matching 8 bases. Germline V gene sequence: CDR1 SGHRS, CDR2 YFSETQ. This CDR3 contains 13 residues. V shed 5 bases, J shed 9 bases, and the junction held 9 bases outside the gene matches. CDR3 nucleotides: TGCGCCAGCAGATCGGGACAGGAGACGAGCTACACCTTC. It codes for CASRSGQETSYTF.

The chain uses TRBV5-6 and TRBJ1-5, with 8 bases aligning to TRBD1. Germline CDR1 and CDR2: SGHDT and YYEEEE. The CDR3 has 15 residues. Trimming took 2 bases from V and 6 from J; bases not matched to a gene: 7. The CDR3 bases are TGTGCCAGCAGCTTCGGGCAGGGGGCGGTTCAGCCCCAGCATTTT. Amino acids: CASSFGQGAVQPQHF.

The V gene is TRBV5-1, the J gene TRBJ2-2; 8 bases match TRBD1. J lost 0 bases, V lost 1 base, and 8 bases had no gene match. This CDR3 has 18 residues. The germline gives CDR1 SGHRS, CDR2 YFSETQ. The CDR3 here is CASSLFIRTGTNTGELFF. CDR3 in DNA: TGCGCCAGCAGCTTGTTTATCCGGACAGGGACGAACACCGGGGAGCTGTTTTTT.

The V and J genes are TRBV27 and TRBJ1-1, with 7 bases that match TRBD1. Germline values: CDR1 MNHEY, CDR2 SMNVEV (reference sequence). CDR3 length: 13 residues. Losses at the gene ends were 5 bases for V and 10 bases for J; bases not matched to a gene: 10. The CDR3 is CASSTYRGSVAFF. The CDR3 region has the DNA TGTGCCAGCAGTACATACAGGGGATCGGTAGCTTTCTTT.